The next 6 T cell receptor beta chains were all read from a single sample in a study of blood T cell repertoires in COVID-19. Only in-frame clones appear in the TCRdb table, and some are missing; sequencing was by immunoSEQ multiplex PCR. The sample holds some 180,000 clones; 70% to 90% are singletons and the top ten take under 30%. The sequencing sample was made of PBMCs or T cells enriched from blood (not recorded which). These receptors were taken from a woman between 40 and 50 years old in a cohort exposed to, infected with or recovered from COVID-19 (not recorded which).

CDR3 sequence reads: CASSPRGQYEQYF. The CDR3 bases are TGTGCCAGCAGTCCCAGGGGACAGTACGAGCAGTACTTC. This chain connects TRBV27 to TRBJ2-7; 7 nucleotides match TRBD1. This CDR3 comprises 13 residues. CDR1 and CDR2 (germline): MNHEY, SMNVEV (reference sequence). J gave up 4 bases and V 5 bases, and 5 bases lay outside the gene matches.

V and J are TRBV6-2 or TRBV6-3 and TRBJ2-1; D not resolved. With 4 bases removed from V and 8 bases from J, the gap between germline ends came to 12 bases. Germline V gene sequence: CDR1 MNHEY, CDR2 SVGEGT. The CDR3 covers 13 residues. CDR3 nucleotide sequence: TGTGCCAGCAGTTCGTCGAGACGGGATGAGCAGTTCTTC. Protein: CASSSSRRDEQFF.

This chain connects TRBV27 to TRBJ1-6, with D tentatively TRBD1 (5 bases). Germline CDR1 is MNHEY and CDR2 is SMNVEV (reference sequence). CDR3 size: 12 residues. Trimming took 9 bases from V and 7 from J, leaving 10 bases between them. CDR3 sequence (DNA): TGTGCCAGTACAGGAAAAAATTCACCCCTCCACTTT. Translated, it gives CASTGKNSPLHF.

The CDR3: CASSVAGGDRSPLHF. CDR3 nucleotides: TGTGCCAGCAGCGTAGCGGGGGGCGATCGATCACCCCTCCACTTT. The chain is built from TRBV9 and TRBJ1-6; weak D call: TRBD1 (6 bases). The CDR3 extends over 15 amino acids. Trimming took 0 bases from V and 10 from J, leaving 14 bases between them. The germline gives CDR1 SGDLS, CDR2 YYNGEE.

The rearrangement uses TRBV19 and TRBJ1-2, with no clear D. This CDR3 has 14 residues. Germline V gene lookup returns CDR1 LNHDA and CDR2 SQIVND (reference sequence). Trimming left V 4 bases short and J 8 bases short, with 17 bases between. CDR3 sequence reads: CASSTASAKEGYTF. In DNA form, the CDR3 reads TGTGCCAGTAGTACCGCCAGCGCGAAGGAGGGCTACACCTTC. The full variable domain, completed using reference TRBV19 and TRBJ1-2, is DGGITQSPKYLFRKEGQNVTLSCEQNLNHDAMYWYRQDPGQGLRLIYYSQIVNDFQKGDIAEGYSVSREKKESFPLTVTSAQKNPTAFYLCASSTASAKEGYTFGSGTRLTVV.

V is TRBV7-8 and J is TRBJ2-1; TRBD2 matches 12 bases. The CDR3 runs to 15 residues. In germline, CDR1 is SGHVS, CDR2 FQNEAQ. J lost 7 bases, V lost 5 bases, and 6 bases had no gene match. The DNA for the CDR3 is TGTGCCAGCAGCGAACTAGCGGGAGGCCGGAATGAGCAGTTCTTC. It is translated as CASSELAGGRNEQFF. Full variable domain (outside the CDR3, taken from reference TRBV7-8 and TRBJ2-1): GAGVSQSPRYKVAKRGQDVALRCDPISGHVSLFWYQQALGQGPEFLTYFQNEAQLDKSGLPSDRFFAERPEGSVSTLKIQRTQQEDSAVYLCASSELAGGRNEQFFGPGTRLTVL.